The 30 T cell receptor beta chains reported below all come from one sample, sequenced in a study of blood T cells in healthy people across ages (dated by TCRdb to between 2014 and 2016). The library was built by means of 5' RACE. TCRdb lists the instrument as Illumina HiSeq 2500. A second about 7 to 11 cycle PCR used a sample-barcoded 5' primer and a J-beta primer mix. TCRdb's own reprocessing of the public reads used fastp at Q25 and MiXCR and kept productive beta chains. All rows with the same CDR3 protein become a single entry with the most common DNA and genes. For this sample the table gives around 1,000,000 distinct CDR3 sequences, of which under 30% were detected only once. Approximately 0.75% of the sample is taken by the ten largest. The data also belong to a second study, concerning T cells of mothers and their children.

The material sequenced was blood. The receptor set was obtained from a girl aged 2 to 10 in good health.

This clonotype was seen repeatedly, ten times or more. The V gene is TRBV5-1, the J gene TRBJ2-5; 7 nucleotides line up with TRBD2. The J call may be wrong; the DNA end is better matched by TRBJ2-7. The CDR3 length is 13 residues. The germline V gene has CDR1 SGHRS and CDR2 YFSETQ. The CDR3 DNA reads TGCGCCAGCAGAACCAGCGGGGACTACGAGCAGTACTTC. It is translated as CASRTSGDYEQYF.

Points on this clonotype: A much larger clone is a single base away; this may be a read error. In DNA form, the CDR3 reads TGTGCCGGCAGCTACACCGCGGGCACCGGGGAGCTGTTTTTT. Its translation is CAGSYTAGTGELFF. The J gene is TRBJ2-2, the V gene TRBV7-2, with D possibly matching TRBD2 (5 bases). The CDR3 covers 14 residues. Per germline, CDR1 SGHTA and CDR2 FQGNSA.

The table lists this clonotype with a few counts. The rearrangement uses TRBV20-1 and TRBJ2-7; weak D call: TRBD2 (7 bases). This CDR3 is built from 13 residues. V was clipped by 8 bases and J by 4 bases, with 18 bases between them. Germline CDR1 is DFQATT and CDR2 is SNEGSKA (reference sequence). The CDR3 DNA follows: TGCAGTATCCGCCCGGCGGGGGCTTACGAGCAGTACTTC. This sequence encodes CSIRPAGAYEQYF.

The CDR3 sequence: CASSSDRVEAFF. CDR3 nucleotides: TGTGCCAGCAGTTCGGACAGGGTAGAGGCTTTCTTT. V and J are TRBV27 and TRBJ1-1; 8 positions agree with TRBD1. CDR1 is MNHEY, CDR2 SMNVEV, per germline (reference sequence). The CDR3 sequence is 12 residues long. The J segment lost 11 bases and the V segment lost 4 bases, leaving 6 bases of the junction unmatched.

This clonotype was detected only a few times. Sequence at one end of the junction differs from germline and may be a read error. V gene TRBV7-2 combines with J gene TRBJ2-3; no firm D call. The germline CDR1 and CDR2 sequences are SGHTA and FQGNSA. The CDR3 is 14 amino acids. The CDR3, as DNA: TGTGCCAGTAGCTACCGAATTGGTTCAGATACGCAGTATTTT. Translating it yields CASSYRIGSDTQYF.

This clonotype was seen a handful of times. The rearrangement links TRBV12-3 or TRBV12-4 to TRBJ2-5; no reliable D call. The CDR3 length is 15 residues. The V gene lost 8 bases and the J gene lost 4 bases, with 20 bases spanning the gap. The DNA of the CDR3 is TGTGCCAGCTCGCCTGATGGCGTCATCCGAGAGACCCAGTACTTC. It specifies CASSPDGVIRETQYF.

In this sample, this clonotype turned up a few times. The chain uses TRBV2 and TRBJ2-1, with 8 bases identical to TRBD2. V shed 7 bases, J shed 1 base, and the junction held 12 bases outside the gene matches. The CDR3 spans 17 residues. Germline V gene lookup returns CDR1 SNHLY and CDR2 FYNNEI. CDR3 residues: CASIEGGGGPSYNEQFF. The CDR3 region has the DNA TGTGCCAGCATCGAGGGGGGCGGGGGGCCGTCCTACAATGAGCAGTTCTTC.

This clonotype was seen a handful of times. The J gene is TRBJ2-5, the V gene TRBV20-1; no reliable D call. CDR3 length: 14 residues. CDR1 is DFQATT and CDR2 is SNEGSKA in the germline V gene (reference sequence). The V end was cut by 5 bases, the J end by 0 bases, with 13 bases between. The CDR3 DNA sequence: TGCAGTGCTCCTCGACCCCAAAACCAAGAGACCCAGTACTTC. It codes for CSAPRPQNQETQYF.

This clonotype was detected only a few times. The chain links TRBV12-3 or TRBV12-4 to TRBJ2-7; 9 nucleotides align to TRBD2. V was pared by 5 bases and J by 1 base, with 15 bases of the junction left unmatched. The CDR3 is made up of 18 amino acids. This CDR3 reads CASSPSGKSTSLSYEQYF. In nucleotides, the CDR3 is TGTGCCAGCAGTCCTAGCGGGAAATCGACCAGCCTATCCTACGAGCAGTACTTC.

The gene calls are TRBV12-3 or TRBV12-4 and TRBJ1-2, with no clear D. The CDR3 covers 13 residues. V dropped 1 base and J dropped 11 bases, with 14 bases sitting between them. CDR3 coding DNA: TGTGCCAGCAGTTTAGGAGGGAGGAGTAGGTACACCTTC. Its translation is CASSLGGRSRYTF.

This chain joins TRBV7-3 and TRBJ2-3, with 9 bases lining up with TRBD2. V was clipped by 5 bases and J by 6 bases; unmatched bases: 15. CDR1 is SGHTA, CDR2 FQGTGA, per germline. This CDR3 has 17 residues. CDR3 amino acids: CASSVSPTSGKGDTQYF. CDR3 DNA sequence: TGTGCCAGCAGCGTAAGCCCGACTAGCGGAAAAGGGGATACGCAGTATTTT.

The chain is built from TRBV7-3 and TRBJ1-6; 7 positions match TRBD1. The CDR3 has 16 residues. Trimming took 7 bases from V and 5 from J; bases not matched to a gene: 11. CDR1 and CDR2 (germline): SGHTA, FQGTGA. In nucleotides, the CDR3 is TGTGCCAGCACCGAAACCGACAGGGAAAATAATTCACCCCTCCACTTT. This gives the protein CASTETDRENNSPLHF.

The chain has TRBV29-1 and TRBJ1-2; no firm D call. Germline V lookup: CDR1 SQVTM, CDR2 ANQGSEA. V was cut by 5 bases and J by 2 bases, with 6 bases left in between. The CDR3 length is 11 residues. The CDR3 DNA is TGCAGCGTTTCTGCAAACTATGGCTACACCTTC. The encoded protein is CSVSANYGYTF.

CDR3 in amino acids: CASRYSGTKGETQYF. The CDR3 DNA is TGCGCCAGCAGATACTCCGGGACCAAGGGAGAGACCCAGTACTTC. V and J are TRBV5-1 and TRBJ2-1; D possibly uses TRBD1 or TRBD2 (5 bases each). The J call may be wrong; the DNA end is better matched by TRBJ2-5. Looked up from germline, CDR1 is SGHRS and CDR2 is YFSETQ. CDR3 length equals 15 residues.

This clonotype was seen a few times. Here the CDR3 reads CASKLGQGQGEQYF. The DNA for the CDR3 is TGTGCCAGCAAACTAGGACAGGGACAAGGCGAGCAGTACTTC. The V and J genes are TRBV6-1 and TRBJ2-7; TRBD1 agrees at 8 bases. Germline V gives CDR1 MNHNS, CDR2 SASEGT. J was trimmed by 6 bases and V by 7 bases; bases with no gene match: 11. The CDR3 is made up of 14 amino acids.

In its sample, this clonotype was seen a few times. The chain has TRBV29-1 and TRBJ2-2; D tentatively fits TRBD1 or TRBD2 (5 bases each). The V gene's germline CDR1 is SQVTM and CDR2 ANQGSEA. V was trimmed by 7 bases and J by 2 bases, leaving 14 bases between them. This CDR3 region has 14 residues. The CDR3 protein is CSAEGTVNTGELFF. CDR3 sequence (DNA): TGCAGCGCAGAGGGGACGGTAAACACCGGGGAGCTGTTTTTT.

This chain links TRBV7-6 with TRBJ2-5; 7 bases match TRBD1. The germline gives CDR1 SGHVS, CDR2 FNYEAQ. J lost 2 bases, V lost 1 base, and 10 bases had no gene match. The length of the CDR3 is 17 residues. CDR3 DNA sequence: TGTGCCAGCAGCTTAGGACAGGGCAAAGTCAGACAAGAGACCCAGTACTTC. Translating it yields CASSLGQGKVRQETQYF.

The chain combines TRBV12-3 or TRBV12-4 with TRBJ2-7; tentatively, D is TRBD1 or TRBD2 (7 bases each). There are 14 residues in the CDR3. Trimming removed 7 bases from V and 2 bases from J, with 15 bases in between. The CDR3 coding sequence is TGTGCCAGCAAAAGGGCAGGGGGGGCCTACGAGCAGTACTTC. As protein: CASKRAGGAYEQYF.

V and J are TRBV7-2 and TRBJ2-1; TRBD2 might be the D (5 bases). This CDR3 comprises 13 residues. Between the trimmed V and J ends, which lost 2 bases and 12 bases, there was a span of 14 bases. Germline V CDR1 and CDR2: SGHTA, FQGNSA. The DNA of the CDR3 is TGTGCCAGCAGCTTATCACGGGGTGAGATGCAGTTCTTC. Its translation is CASSLSRGEMQFF.

DNA for the CDR3: TGTGCCAGCAGCTTAACGGGGGGGCAGTACAATGAGCAGTTCTTC. Encoded protein: CASSLTGGQYNEQFF. This chain connects TRBV7-3 to TRBJ2-1, with D tentatively TRBD2 (7 bases). CDR1 and CDR2 from the germline V gene are SGHTA and FQGTGA. This CDR3 comprises 15 residues. V shed 0 bases and J shed 4 bases, with 10 bases lying between them.

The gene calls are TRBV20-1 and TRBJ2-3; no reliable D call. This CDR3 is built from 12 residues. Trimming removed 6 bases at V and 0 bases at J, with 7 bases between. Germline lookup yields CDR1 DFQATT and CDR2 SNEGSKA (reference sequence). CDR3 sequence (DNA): TGCAGTGCCGAACCTAGCACAGATACGCAGTATTTT. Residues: CSAEPSTDTQYF.

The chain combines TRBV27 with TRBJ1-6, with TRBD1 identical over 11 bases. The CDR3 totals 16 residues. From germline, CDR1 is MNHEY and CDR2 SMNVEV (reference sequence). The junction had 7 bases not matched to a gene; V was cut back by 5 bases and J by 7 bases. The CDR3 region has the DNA TGTGCCAGCAGTCCGAGGACAGGGGGCCTCAATTCACCCCTCCACTTT. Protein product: CASSPRTGGLNSPLHF.

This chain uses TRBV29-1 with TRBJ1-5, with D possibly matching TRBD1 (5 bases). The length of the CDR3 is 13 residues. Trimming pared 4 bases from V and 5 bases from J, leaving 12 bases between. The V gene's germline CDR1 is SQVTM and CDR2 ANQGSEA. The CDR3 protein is CSVGQGEDQPQHF. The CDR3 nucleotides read TGCAGCGTTGGGCAGGGAGAGGATCAGCCCCAGCATTTT.

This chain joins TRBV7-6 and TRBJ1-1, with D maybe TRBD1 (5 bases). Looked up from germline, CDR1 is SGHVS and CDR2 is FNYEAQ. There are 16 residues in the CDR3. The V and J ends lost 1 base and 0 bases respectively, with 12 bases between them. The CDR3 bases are TGTGCCAGCAGCTTAGACACGGGACGGATGAACACTGAAGCTTTCTTT. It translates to CASSLDTGRMNTEAFF.

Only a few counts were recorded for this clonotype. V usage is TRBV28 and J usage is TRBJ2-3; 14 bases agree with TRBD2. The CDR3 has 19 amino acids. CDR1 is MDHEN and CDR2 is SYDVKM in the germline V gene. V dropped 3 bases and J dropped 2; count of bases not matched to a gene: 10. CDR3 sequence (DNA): TGTGCCAGCAGTTTCCGTGGACTAGCGGGAGGATATGACACAGATACGCAGTATTTT. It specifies CASSFRGLAGGYDTDTQYF. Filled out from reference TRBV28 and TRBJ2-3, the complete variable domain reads DVKVTQSSRYLVKRTGEKVFLECVQDMDHENMFWYRQDPGLGLRLIYFSYDVKMKEKGDIPEGYSVSREKKERFSLILESASTNQTSMYLCASSFRGLAGGYDTDTQYFGPGTRLTVL.

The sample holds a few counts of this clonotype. The CDR3 region has the DNA TGCAGCGTCGGAAAGGCAACTAATGAAAAACTGTTTTTT. This gives the protein CSVGKATNEKLFF. J is TRBJ1-4 and V is TRBV29-1; no definite D call. Germline CDR1 and CDR2: SQVTM and ANQGSEA. Trimming shortened V by 6 bases and J by 0 bases, and 8 bases separated the two germline ends. CDR3 length equals 13 residues.

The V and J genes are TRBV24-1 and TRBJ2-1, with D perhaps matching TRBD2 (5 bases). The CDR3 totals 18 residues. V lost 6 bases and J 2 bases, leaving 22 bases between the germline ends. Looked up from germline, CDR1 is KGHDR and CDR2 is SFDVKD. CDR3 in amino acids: CATSSSVLDSRTYNEQFF. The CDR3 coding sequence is TGTGCCACCAGTTCCTCCGTTTTGGACTCAAGAACCTACAATGAGCAGTTCTTC.

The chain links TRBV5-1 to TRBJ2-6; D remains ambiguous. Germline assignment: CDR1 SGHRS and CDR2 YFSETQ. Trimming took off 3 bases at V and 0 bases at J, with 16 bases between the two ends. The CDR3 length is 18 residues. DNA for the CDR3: TGCGCCAGCAGCTCCGCCGGATCCCCTTTCTCTGGGGCCAACGTCCTGACTTTC. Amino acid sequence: CASSSAGSPFSGANVLTF.

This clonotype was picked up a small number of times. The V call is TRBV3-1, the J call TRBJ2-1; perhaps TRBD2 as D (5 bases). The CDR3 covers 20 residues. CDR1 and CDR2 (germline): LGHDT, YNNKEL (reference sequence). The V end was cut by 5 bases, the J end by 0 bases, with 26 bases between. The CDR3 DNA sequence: TGTGCCAGCAGCACCTTTTTGGGCTCCTCCATTGAGGGCTCCTACAATGAGCAGTTCTTC. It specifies CASSTFLGSSIEGSYNEQFF.

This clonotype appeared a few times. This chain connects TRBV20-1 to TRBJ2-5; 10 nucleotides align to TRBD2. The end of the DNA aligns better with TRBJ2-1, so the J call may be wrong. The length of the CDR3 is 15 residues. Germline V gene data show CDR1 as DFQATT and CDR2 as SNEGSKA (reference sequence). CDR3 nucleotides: TGCAGTGCTAGAGATGTGGGACTAGCGTCGAATGAGCAGTTCTTC. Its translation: CSARDVGLASNEQFF.